This T cell receptor (beta chain) was sequenced in a study of beta chain features in type 1 diabetes. Overall study: Analysis included about 110 million sorted cells drawn from all samples.

Findings and caveats of the study: Moderately but significantly shorter TCRB CDR3s were found in Type 1 diabetes patients in all four CD4+ subsets.

Reverse transcribing all isolated RNA meant expressed TCRB transcripts were sequenced. Clones were read by immunoSEQ multiplex PCR, and TCRdb kept only the in-frame ones, dropping some. The sample includes more than 550,000 clones, around an eighth of them seen just once. CDR1 is KGHSH, CDR2 LQKENI, per germline. J gave up 6 bases and V 3 bases, and 2 bases lay outside the gene matches. This CDR3 has 13 residues. A heparinised blood draw that averaged around 0.12 L was obtained once from each donor. Sort purity for all populations was recorded as exceeding 98%. In its sample, this clone was seen a few times. What it binds is not known.

The receptor was derived from a man younger than 30 with type 1 diabetes. V and J are TRBV18 and TRBJ2-1; 7 nucleotides match TRBD2. The sample was naive CD4+ T cells from blood. CDR3 DNA: TGTGCCAGCTCACCTGCGGGAGCCAATGAGCAGTTCTTC. Amino acid sequence: CASSPAGANEQFF.